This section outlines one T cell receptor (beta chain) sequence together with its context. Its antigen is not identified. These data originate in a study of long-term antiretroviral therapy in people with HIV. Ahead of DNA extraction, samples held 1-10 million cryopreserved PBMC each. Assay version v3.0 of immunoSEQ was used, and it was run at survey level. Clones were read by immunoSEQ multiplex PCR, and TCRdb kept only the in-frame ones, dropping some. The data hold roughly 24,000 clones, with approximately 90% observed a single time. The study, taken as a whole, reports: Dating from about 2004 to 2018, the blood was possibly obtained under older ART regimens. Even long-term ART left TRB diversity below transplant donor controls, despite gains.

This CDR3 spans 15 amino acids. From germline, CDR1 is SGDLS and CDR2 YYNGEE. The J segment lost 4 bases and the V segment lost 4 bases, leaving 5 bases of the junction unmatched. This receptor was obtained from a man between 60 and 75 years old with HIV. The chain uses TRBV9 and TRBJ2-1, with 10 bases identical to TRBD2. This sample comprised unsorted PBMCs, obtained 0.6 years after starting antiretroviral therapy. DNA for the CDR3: TGTGCCAGCAGCCCGCGGACTAGCGGTTACAATGAGCAGTTCTTC. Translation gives CASSPRTSGYNEQFF.